This entry describes one T cell receptor beta chain. The data were taken from a study of control samples from healthy donors and cancer patients. The protocol was immunoSEQ multiplex PCR, while the TCRdb copy is restricted to in-frame clones and leaves out a portion. The profile covers about 120,000 clones, with 93% appearing a single time and approximately 2.5% taken by the ten largest. The sequence was obtained from a man under 40 in good health. The specimen was blood.

DNA for the CDR3: TGTGCCAGCAGCTTAGAACGAGGGGGGCAGGAAGATACGCAGTATTTT. Protein product: CASSLERGGQEDTQYF. The chain joins TRBV11-2 to TRBJ2-3, with D possibly being TRBD1 or TRBD2 (6 bases each). Trimming stripped 0 bases from V and 5 bases from J, with 15 bases between. The CDR3 totals 16 residues. CDR1 is SGHAT, CDR2 FQNNGV, per germline.